The clone carrying this TCR beta chain was recorded only once. TEMRA cells were enriched by FACS, while CD8+ and CD4+ T cells were obtained through a negative isolation that was performed magnetically. Random hexamers were used to reverse transcribe an amount of roughly 0.5 to 1 ug RNA. TCRdb passed the immunoSEQ multiplex PCR reads through MiXCR, listing each CDR3 protein once. The table lists 160,000 or so distinct CDR3 sequences, around 96% of them singletons, with around 0.21% in the top ten. This entry is derived from a study of CD8 T cells in Susac syndrome. The CDR3 runs 15 residues. Germline CDR1 SEHNR, CDR2 FQNEAQ (reference sequence). V lost 4 bases to trimming and J lost 11 bases; unmatched junction nucleotides: 11.

Sequencing was carried out using CD8+ T cells from PBMCs. This rearrangement joins TRBV7-9 to TRBJ1-4; 9 bases fit TRBD1. This sequence originates from a human donor with multiple sclerosis. CDR3: CASSSAGTGLWKLFF. The CDR3 bases are TGTGCCAGCAGCTCGGCCGGGACAGGGTTGTGGAAACTGTTTTTT.